These T cell receptor beta chains were read from a single sample in a study of T cells in Graves' hyperthyroidism and ophthalmopathy. Via MiXCR, TCRdb re-called the multiplex PCR reads, giving one row per CDR3 protein. Of about 560,000 distinct CDR3 sequences listed, approximately 15% are singletons. The sequencing sample was made of blood. The receptors come from a young woman with Graves' hyperthyroidism. Each CDR3 is given without its conserved first and last residue. Clone size, where shown, is once, few, many, or a class for clones that have expanded.

j_gene | v_gene | abundance | CDR3aa
TRBJ1-3 | TRBV6-1 | many | ASSDYRAGNTIY
TRBJ2-1 | TRBV5-1 | - | ASSLEVGGSTPEQF
TRBJ2-1 | TRBV11-2 | many | ASSLSPAGGNNEQF
TRBJ2-1 | TRBV7-2 | many | ASRSAGASEQF
TRBJ1-5 | TRBV12-5 | - | ASGILGMGNQPQH
TRBJ2-5 | TRBV3-1 | - | ASSQGHRGTGTQY
TRBJ2-6 | TRBV15 | few | ATSTGGRASGANVLT
TRBJ2-3 | TRBV7-2 | many | ASGLATQY
TRBJ2-7 | TRBV11-2 | many | ASSLVLESYEQY
TRBJ2-1 | TRBV20-1 | many | SAPGLASGNEQF
TRBJ2-7 | TRBV12-3/TRBV12-4 | many | ASSPGTGSSEQY
TRBJ2-1 | TRBV2 | many | ARRTPGQGTNEQF
TRBJ2-5 | TRBV15 | - | ATSSGSGQQETQY
TRBJ2-7 | TRBV2 | many | ASTKRLAPYEQY
TRBJ2-1 | TRBV20-1 | - | SASPNGLAGVQNEQF
TRBJ1-5 | TRBV27 | many | ASSPMGQAYNQPQH
TRBJ2-7 | TRBV6-5 | - | ASSYLGGAYEQY
TRBJ1-1 | TRBV20-1 | - | SAPQGARTEAF
TRBJ2-1 | TRBV7-3 | once | ASSSKADRVPHNEQF
TRBJ1-5 | TRBV7-2 | many | ASSETWVNQPQH
TRBJ2-7 | TRBV20-1 | few | SATGTGGLNEQY
TRBJ2-1 | TRBV20-1 | few | SAMDRSYNEQF
TRBJ1-3 | TRBV5-1 | - | ASSLSVQNTIY
TRBJ1-5 | TRBV24-1 | - | ATSDGGRGNQPQH
TRBJ2-3 | TRBV19 | few | ASSIREGTDTQY
TRBJ2-1 | TRBV11-2 | many | ASSLTPEGNEQF
TRBJ1-3 | TRBV10-3 | few | AISELPGAPSGNTIY
TRBJ2-1 | TRBV20-1 | - | SAPKAGVDNEQF
TRBJ1-1 | TRBV15 | - | ATAQAWYTEAF
TRBJ2-5 | TRBV18 | many | ASSPYGVEETQY
TRBJ1-5 | TRBV5-1 | many | ASSLVPGGNQPQH
TRBJ2-5 | TRBV9 | many | ASAEGLAGTVQETQY
TRBJ1-2 | TRBV12-3/TRBV12-4 | many | ASSLKGNYGYT
TRBJ2-7 | TRBV5-6 | many | ASSWDRDYEQY
TRBJ2-7 | TRBV20-1 | many | SARGGTSESYEQY
TRBJ2-1 | TRBV7-2 | many | ASTTHGTGSYNEQF
TRBJ1-6 | TRBV6-5 | few | ASSSLGHVDSPLH
TRBJ2-7 | TRBV20-1 | many | SASWWGGEQY
TRBJ2-1 | TRBV10-3 | many | AISERETDEQF
TRBJ2-2 | TRBV7-2 | few | ASSRWTSANTGELF
TRBJ2-1 | TRBV20-1 | few | SARVSPTRPSSYNEQF
TRBJ2-7 | TRBV10-3 | - | AISEGQVNYEQY
TRBJ1-5 | TRBV6-2/TRBV6-3 | few | ASSYSAGWAQPQH
TRBJ2-5 | TRBV24-1 | - | ATSDFKQRQGEETQY
TRBJ2-7 | TRBV6-5 | many | ASSYAVAGVSYEQY
TRBJ2-2 | TRBV10-3 | - | ATKGTGEWAGELF
TRBJ2-7 | TRBV7-2 | many | ASSLIGGVGGQY
TRBJ2-5 | TRBV28 | many | ASIPRGAEAQY
TRBJ1-2 | TRBV6-2/TRBV6-3 | many | ASSYGQGGYGYT
TRBJ2-4 | TRBV28 | many | ASSLSELAKNIQY
TRBJ2-3 | TRBV7-9 | - | ASSLLAGGIPDTQY
TRBJ2-1 | TRBV3-1 | few | ASSQLPSGRRYLDEQF
TRBJ2-1 | TRBV5-4 | few | ASSLAGTAGGINEQF
TRBJ2-1 | TRBV20-1 | many | SARGDRGDNEQF